What follows is one T cell receptor beta chain and its context. No antigen is known for it. The germline gives CDR1 LNHDA, CDR2 SQIVND (reference sequence). The CDR3 consists of 17 residues. V was shortened by 4 bases and J by 0 bases, with 18 bases between the two germline ends. The source of the sample is a study of stem cell transplantation in POMP-related autoinflammatory disease. About the study: DNA chimerism showed 100% graft donor engraftment of neutrophils and platelets through one year. Study observations and caveats: Patients with PRAID showed a restricted number of unique TRB V-J gene pairings. PRAID patients trended toward lower TRB diversity and higher clonality in all analyzed T-cell subsets.

PRAID featured prominent immunodeficiency. Sequenced by immunoSEQ multiplex PCR; TCRdb stores in-frame clones only, minus some. The sample yields over 60,000 clones, approximately 90% seen once. The specimen comprised CD4+ T cells from PBMCs, sampled after stem cell transplantation. The chain recombines TRBV19 with TRBJ1-2; the D gene is possibly TRBD1 (5 bases). This clonotype was obtained from a human patient with POMP-related autoinflammation and immune dysregulation (PRAID). Some T cells may be supplied by the graft donor. This CDR3 is CASSKISGTDTNYGYTF. The CDR3, as DNA: TGTGCCAGTAGTAAGATCTCCGGGACCGATACTAACTATGGCTACACCTTC.